This TCR beta chain was recovered during a study of T cell responses to AZD1222 COVID-19 vaccine. The CDR3 totals 15 residues. The germline gives CDR1 SGHNT, CDR2 YYREEE (reference sequence). Trimming removed 0 bases from V and 0 bases from J, with 7 bases in between. Profiled with immunoSEQ multiplex PCR; TCRdb holds only in-frame clones, not every one. The profile shows about 120,000 clones, 86% of them singletons. V gene TRBV5-4 combines with J gene TRBJ1-5; D is unclear. The receptor's source is an adult who received the AZD1222 COVID-19 vaccine. The sample in question was peripheral blood, obtained 28 days after the second AZD1222 dose. CDR3 protein: CASSLGGYSNQPQHF. CDR3 DNA: TGTGCCAGCAGCTTGGGGGGTTATAGCAATCAGCCCCAGCATTTT.